The 4 T cell receptor beta chains given below trace back to one sample, sequenced in a study of post-analysis software for immune sequencing data. Whole-study findings and limits: Higher frequency in patients than in controls was seen for roughly five TRBV segments, with TRBV5-6, TRBV5-1 and TRBV20-1 among them.

Carried by the TCR beta cDNA libraries were unique molecular identifiers. One entry per CDR3 protein, called by TCRdb with MiXCR from the PCR reads. Of 380,000 or so distinct CDR3 sequences in the sample, around 33% are singletons; the top ten hold 13%. These receptors' targets are unknown. Sequenced input: blood. These receptors were taken from a girl aged 10 to 17 with multiple sclerosis.

As for this clonotype: A much more abundant neighbour one base away suggests this may be a read error. The chain employs TRBV5-1 and TRBJ1-2; TRBD1 agrees at 9 bases. The germline gives CDR1 SGHRS, CDR2 YFSETQ. The CDR3 contains 14 residues. The J segment lost 4 bases and the V segment lost 4 bases, leaving 5 bases of the junction unmatched. The CDR3 reads CASSGEGQGYGYTF. CDR3 bases: TGCGCCAGCAGCGGGGAGGGACAGGGCTATGGCTACACCTTC.

This clonotype was seen only a few times. This rearrangement joins TRBV29-1 to TRBJ2-7; D perhaps matches TRBD2 (6 bases). V gave up 4 bases and J gave up 1 base, with 11 bases separating them. This CDR3 is 13 amino acids long. Germline CDR1 and CDR2: SQVTM and ANQGSEA. CDR3 residues: CSVGGVLSYEQYF. As DNA, the CDR3 is TGCAGCGTTGGGGGGGTCCTTTCCTACGAGCAGTACTTC.

The chain is built from TRBV6-5 and TRBJ2-3, with 8 bases identical to TRBD1. This CDR3 is built from 14 residues. From germline, CDR1 is MNHEY and CDR2 SVGAGI. The trim removed 5 bases at V and 6 bases at J, leaving 7 bases unmatched. The CDR3 spells CASSRDRLVDTQYF. In nucleotides, the CDR3 is TGTGCCAGCAGTCGGGACAGGTTGGTGGATACGCAGTATTTT.

This clonotype was counted only a few times. The V and J genes are TRBV24-1 and TRBJ2-5, with D possibly TRBD2 on 6 matching bases. V lost 4 bases, J lost 3 bases, and 8 bases lay in between. This CDR3 is 13 amino acids long. Germline V lookup: CDR1 KGHDR, CDR2 SFDVKD. CDR3 residues: CATSETRKETQYF. The CDR3 bases are TGTGCCACCAGTGAGACTAGGAAAGAGACCCAGTACTTC.